Below are 11 T cell receptor beta chains sequenced from a single sample in a study of shared clonotypes between healthy human individuals. Clones were read by immunoSEQ multiplex PCR, and TCRdb kept only the in-frame ones, dropping some. The sample includes around 1,100,000 clones, about 72% of them seen just once. The sequencing sample was made of memory CD4+ T cells from PBMCs. The subset denotes: CD45RA-negative fraction. These receptors were collected from a man between 18 and 35 years old in good health. Some clones in this sample may be carry-over from other donors' samples.

Here the CDR3 DNA reads TGTGCTAGTGGTTTCTTCTTAGCGGCGAGCGGGACCGGGGAGCTGTTTTTT. Encoded protein: CASGFFLAASGTGELFF. This chain uses TRBV12-5 with TRBJ2-2; D may be TRBD2 (6 bases). From germline, CDR1 is LGHNT and CDR2 FRNRAP. The CDR3 runs 17 residues. Trimming pared 3 bases from V and 5 bases from J, leaving 19 bases between.

The J gene is TRBJ2-3, the V gene TRBV28; the D gene is possibly TRBD2 (5 bases). V shed 4 bases and J shed 7 bases, with 15 bases lying between them. CDR1 is MDHEN, CDR2 SYDVKM, per germline. The CDR3 covers 14 residues. The CDR3 DNA sequence: TGTGCCAGCAGTTCCCCGGCGGCGGGCAATACGCAGTATTTT. Its protein product is CASSSPAAGNTQYF.

The V call is TRBV28, the J call TRBJ2-1, with 10 nucleotides matching TRBD2. In germline, CDR1 is MDHEN, CDR2 SYDVKM. With V trimmed by 5 bases and J by 7 bases, 8 bases remained unmatched. This CDR3 comprises 15 residues. The chain's CDR3 is CASSLPAGGRNEQFF. As DNA, the CDR3 is TGTGCCAGCAGTCTCCCAGCGGGAGGGCGGAATGAGCAGTTCTTC.

This chain joins TRBV5-4 and TRBJ2-3; a weak D match, TRBD1 (5 bases). Trimming shortened V by 4 bases and J by 0 bases, and 15 bases separated the two germline ends. CDR1 and CDR2 (germline): SGHNT, YYREEE (reference sequence). The CDR3 spans 16 residues. The DNA for the CDR3 is TGTGCCAGCAGCCCACGAGTGGCAGGGAGCACAGATACGCAGTATTTT. Translated, it gives CASSPRVAGSTDTQYF.

The chain recombines TRBV5-4 with TRBJ1-1; the match to TRBD1 covers 10 bases. After removal of 3 bases from V and 10 bases from J, the junction contained 12 bases not matched to a gene. CDR3 length equals 15 residues. The germline gives CDR1 SGHNT, CDR2 YYREEE (reference sequence). The CDR3 region is CASSSGTGEWVVAFF. CDR3 nucleotides: TGTGCCAGCAGCTCCGGGACAGGGGAGTGGGTTGTAGCTTTCTTT. The full variable domain, in which reference TRBV5-4 and TRBJ1-1 provide the parts outside the CDR3, is ETGVTQSPTHLIKTRGQQVTLRCSSQSGHNTVSWYQQALGQGPQFIFQYYREEENGRGNFPPRFSGLQFPNYSSELNVNALELDDSALYLCASSSGTGEWVVAFFGQGTRLTVV.

The chain is built from TRBV29-1 and TRBJ2-7; tentative D call: TRBD1 (6 bases). Germline-derived CDR1 and CDR2 are SQVTM and ANQGSEA. Trimming left V 2 bases short and J 6 bases short, with 11 bases between. The CDR3 runs 12 residues. CDR3: CSVEISGVEQYF. CDR3 nucleotides: TGCAGCGTTGAAATCTCAGGGGTCGAGCAGTACTTC.

V and J are TRBV19 and TRBJ2-3; D ambiguous. The CDR3 length is 17 residues. V was trimmed by 4 bases and J by 1 base, leaving 18 bases between them. The V gene's germline CDR1 is LNHDA and CDR2 SQIVND (reference sequence). CDR3 in DNA: TGTGCCAGTAGTACGCTAACTGGGCGGAAGGGCACAGATACGCAGTATTTT. Its translation: CASSTLTGRKGTDTQYF.

This clone was picked up many times. This chain uses TRBV10-1 with TRBJ1-5, with D unclear. The V gene lost 9 bases and the J gene lost 2 bases, with 14 bases spanning the gap. The CDR3 is 14 amino acids. The germline CDR1 and CDR2 sequences are WNHNN and SYGVQD (reference sequence). For the CDR3, the DNA is TGCGCCAGATCGAGGTTTTCGGGCAATCAGCCCCAGCATTTT. This codes for CARSRFSGNQPQHF.

This clone was counted a few times. This chain links TRBV28 with TRBJ2-3; D is unclear. Per the germline V gene, CDR1 is MDHEN and CDR2 is SYDVKM. The CDR3 is 15 residues long. V lost 5 bases to trimming and J lost 0 bases, with 12 bases between them. The CDR3 here is CASSPRARSTDTQYF. The CDR3 coding sequence is TGTGCCAGCAGTCCCCGGGCCAGAAGCACAGATACGCAGTATTTT. Together with reference TRBV28 and TRBJ2-3, the CDR3 gives the full variable domain: DVKVTQSSRYLVKRTGEKVFLECVQDMDHENMFWYRQDPGLGLRLIYFSYDVKMKEKGDIPEGYSVSREKKERFSLILESASTNQTSMYLCASSPRARSTDTQYFGPGTRLTVL.

This chain joins TRBV10-1 and TRBJ2-7; D uncertain. The CDR3 is made up of 12 amino acids. V was shortened by 0 bases and J by 8 bases, with 8 bases between the two germline ends. Germline assignment: CDR1 WNHNN and CDR2 SYGVQD (reference sequence). The CDR3 protein is CASSESAVKQYF. The CDR3 DNA reads TGCGCCAGCAGTGAGTCGGCTGTGAAGCAGTACTTC.

The chain is built from TRBV4-1 and TRBJ2-7; the D gene is possibly TRBD2 (6 bases). V dropped 2 bases and J dropped 6 bases, with 8 bases sitting between them. The CDR3 consists of 12 residues. The germline V gene encodes CDR1 MGHRA and CDR2 YSYEKL. This CDR3 reads CASSQLGGEQYF. CDR3 sequence (DNA): TGCGCCAGCAGCCAACTCGGGGGCGAGCAGTACTTC.